A single sample is the source of the 30 T cell receptor beta chains below, sequenced in a study of cytomegalovirus exposure and HLA in healthy donors. The PCR contained 60 Vbeta and 13 Jbeta primers. The protocol was immunoSEQ multiplex PCR, while the TCRdb copy is restricted to in-frame clones and leaves out a portion. Of around 100,000 clones in the sample, about 70% were seen once. Sequencing was carried out using PBMCs. The receptor source for this set is a young man in good health and CMV-seropositive.

In this sample, this clone turned up a few times. The rearrangement links TRBV18 to TRBJ1-3; D gene uncertain. The V and J ends lost 5 bases and 0 bases respectively, with 11 bases between them. Germline assignment: CDR1 KGHSH and CDR2 LQKENI. The CDR3 sequence is 15 residues long. This CDR3 reads CASSKEASSGNTIYF. The CDR3 region has the DNA TGTGCCAGCTCAAAGGAGGCCAGCTCTGGAAACACCATATATTTT.

The rearrangement joins TRBV5-6 to TRBJ2-3; 8 bases are shared with TRBD2. After removal of 5 bases from V and 5 bases from J, the junction contained 7 bases not matched to a gene. Germline lookup yields CDR1 SGHDT and CDR2 YYEEEE. The CDR3 covers 14 residues. The chain's CDR3 is CASRPELAGDTQYF. Here the CDR3 DNA reads TGTGCCAGCAGGCCAGAGCTAGCGGGAGATACGCAGTATTTT.

This clone is a singleton in its sample. V and J are TRBV6-5 and TRBJ2-1; D is possibly TRBD1 (6 bases). The CDR3 loop spans 13 amino acids. Trimming shortened V by 6 bases and J by 12 bases, and 18 bases separated the two germline ends. Germline CDR1 reads MNHEY; CDR2 reads SVGAGI. This CDR3 reads CASRGGPQRVQFF. Written as DNA, the CDR3 is TGTGCCAGCAGAGGGGGACCTCAACGGGTGCAGTTCTTC.

The V and J genes are TRBV30 and TRBJ1-2; unclear D gene. With 4 bases removed from V and 5 bases from J, the gap between germline ends came to 14 bases. The CDR3 sequence is 13 residues long. CDR1 GTSNPN and CDR2 SVGIG come from the germline V gene (reference sequence). The CDR3 nucleotides read TGTGCCTGGAAGCGGGGTGGAGGGTATGGCTACACCTTC. Translating gives CAWKRGGGYGYTF.

V and J are TRBV6-4 and TRBJ2-3, with TRBD2 matching 13 bases. This CDR3 is built from 15 residues. Germline CDR1 MRHNA, CDR2 SNTAGT. Trimming cost V 6 bases and J 4 bases; bases outside gene matches: 4. The CDR3 DNA reads as TGTGCCAGCAGCAGGACTAGCGGGAGTTCAGATACGCAGTATTTT. Its protein is CASSRTSGSSDTQYF.

The chain is built from TRBV5-6 and TRBJ1-4; TRBD1 matches 7 bases. The CDR3 has 15 residues. Germline V gene lookup returns CDR1 SGHDT and CDR2 YYEEEE. The V and J ends lost 4 bases and 4 bases, in that order; junction bases with no gene match: 7. This CDR3 is CASSATGPFNEKLFF. In DNA form, the CDR3 reads TGTGCCAGCAGCGCGACAGGGCCCTTTAATGAAAAACTGTTTTTT.

The chain combines TRBV29-1 with TRBJ1-1; D might be TRBD1 (5 bases). V gave up 0 bases and J gave up 5 bases, with 19 bases separating them. Germline CDR1 and CDR2: SQVTM and ANQGSEA. This CDR3 spans 16 amino acids. The CDR3 reads CSVEDGTVGLRTEAFF. As DNA, the CDR3 is TGCAGCGTTGAAGATGGCACAGTGGGGCTGCGGACTGAAGCTTTCTTT.

This clone was picked up a small number of times. This chain connects TRBV11-2 to TRBJ2-1, with D hard to call. The CDR3 is 15 residues long. Trimming took off 0 bases at V and 2 bases at J, with 8 bases between the two ends. Per germline, CDR1 SGHAT and CDR2 FQNNGV. CDR3 amino acids: CASSLDRPTYNEQFF. CDR3 nucleotide sequence: TGTGCCAGCAGCTTAGATCGCCCTACCTACAATGAGCAGTTCTTC.

V is TRBV6-6 and J is TRBJ2-1, with TRBD2 matching 7 bases. Germline V gene sequence: CDR1 MNHNY, CDR2 SVGAGI (reference sequence). V was pared by 6 bases and J by 8 bases, with 16 bases of the junction left unmatched. The CDR3 length is 16 residues. CDR3 DNA: TGTGCCAGCAGCTCCCCTTCAGCGGGGCTCGGGGATGAGCAGTTCTTC. Its protein product is CASSSPSAGLGDEQFF.

This clone has a handful of counts. V usage is TRBV28 and J usage is TRBJ1-2; the D gene is possibly TRBD1 (5 bases). The germline gives CDR1 MDHEN, CDR2 SYDVKM. This CDR3 comprises 15 residues. V dropped 4 bases and J dropped 4 bases, with 16 bases sitting between them. The DNA of the CDR3 is TGTGCCAGCAGTTCGATGATGACAGTATCCTATGGCTACACCTTC. Protein: CASSSMMTVSYGYTF.

The genes are TRBV27 and TRBJ1-1; 7 bases are shared with TRBD1. Germline CDR1 MNHEY, CDR2 SMNVEV (reference sequence). The CDR3 runs to 13 residues. V gave up 3 bases and J gave up 6 bases; unmatched junction bases: 4. The CDR3 DNA reads TGTGCCAGCAGTTTCACAGGGGACCCTGAAGCTTTCTTT. Translation gives CASSFTGDPEAFF.

This sequence joins TRBV2 and TRBJ1-5; no clear D gene. Trimming took off 1 base at V and 1 base at J, with 8 bases between the two ends. The CDR3 sequence is 15 residues long. CDR1 is SNHLY, CDR2 FYNNEI, per germline. The CDR3 loop is CASSEDAGSNQPQHF. CDR3 nucleotide sequence: TGTGCCAGCAGTGAAGATGCAGGAAGCAATCAGCCCCAGCATTTT.

The V call is TRBV29-1, the J call TRBJ2-3, with a weak D call TRBD2 (5 bases). Between the trimmed V and J ends, which lost 1 base and 8 bases, there was a span of 7 bases. Germline CDR1 reads SQVTM; CDR2 reads ANQGSEA. This CDR3 is built from 11 residues. The CDR3 loop reads CSVEGAGTQYF. DNA for the CDR3: TGCAGCGTTGAAGGGGCGGGTACGCAGTATTTT.

The V and J genes are TRBV7-3 and TRBJ1-1; unclear D gene. V was cut by 3 bases and J by 5 bases, with 13 bases left in between. Germline V gene data show CDR1 as SGHTA and CDR2 as FQGTGA. The CDR3 consists of 14 residues. The CDR3 DNA follows: TGTGCCAGCAGCTTGTTCCAGGCCACGACTGAAGCTTTCTTT. Its translation: CASSLFQATTEAFF.

The V call is TRBV29-1, the J call TRBJ2-2; maybe TRBD1 (6 bases). Germline-derived CDR1 and CDR2 are SQVTM and ANQGSEA. V gave up 7 bases and J gave up 2 bases, with 11 bases separating them. This CDR3 is 13 amino acids long. CDR3 sequence reads: CSALTGNTGELFF. In DNA form, the CDR3 reads TGCAGCGCCTTGACAGGAAACACCGGGGAGCTGTTTTTT.

The V and J genes are TRBV9 and TRBJ1-1; D is unresolved. Trimming took off 0 bases at V and 1 base at J, with 4 bases between the two ends. The CDR3 covers 13 residues. Per the germline V gene, CDR1 is SGDLS and CDR2 is YYNGEE. The CDR3 reads CASSVAQNTEAFF. The CDR3 coding sequence is TGTGCCAGCAGCGTAGCCCAGAACACTGAAGCTTTCTTT.

The rearrangement links TRBV29-1 to TRBJ1-2; 7 bases match TRBD1. Per germline, CDR1 SQVTM and CDR2 ANQGSEA. Trimming at V came to 2 bases and at J to 2 bases, leaving 5 bases not matched to a gene. This CDR3 region has 14 residues. DNA of the CDR3: TGCAGCGTTGAAAATAGGGACAGAAACTATGGCTACACCTTC. Amino acids: CSVENRDRNYGYTF.

A few counts support this clone. The chain combines TRBV19 with TRBJ1-6; 9 positions match TRBD1. The CDR3 has 16 residues. Per germline, CDR1 LNHDA and CDR2 SQIVND (reference sequence). V trimming: 2 bases; J trimming: 6 bases; junction bases outside the gene matches: 5. In nucleotides, the CDR3 is TGTGCCAGTAGTATACGACAGGGGGGGCTTAATTCACCCCTCCACTTT. Translated: CASSIRQGGLNSPLHF. Drawing the rest from reference TRBV19 and TRBJ1-6, the complete variable domain is DGGITQSPKYLFRKEGQNVTLSCEQNLNHDAMYWYRQDPGQGLRLIYYSQIVNDFQKGDIAEGYSVSREKKESFPLTVTSAQKNPTAFYLCASSIRQGGLNSPLHFGNGTRLTVT.

The rearrangement uses TRBV6-1 and TRBJ1-2; 11 positions agree with TRBD1. V trimming: 6 bases; J trimming: 6 bases; junction bases outside the gene matches: 6. The CDR3 has 14 amino acids. Germline-derived CDR1 and CDR2 are MNHNS and SASEGT. CDR3 amino acids: CASSLSDRGHGYTF. The CDR3 DNA sequence: TGTGCCAGCAGCTTATCGGACAGGGGGCATGGCTACACCTTC.

With respect to this clone: Other DNA sequences of this sample code for an identical CDR3. The chain carries TRBV5-1 and TRBJ2-1, with 7 nucleotides matching TRBD1. The trim removed 0 bases at V and 4 bases at J, leaving 1 base unmatched. The CDR3 runs to 14 residues. Germline V gene lookup returns CDR1 SGHRS and CDR2 YFSETQ. The CDR3 sequence is CASSLDRGYNEQFF. The CDR3 DNA follows: TGCGCCAGCAGCTTGGACAGGGGATACAATGAGCAGTTCTTC.

This chain links TRBV11-3 with TRBJ2-2; D ambiguous. V dropped 1 base and J dropped 3 bases, with 15 bases sitting between them. CDR1 and CDR2 from the germline V gene are SGHNT and YENEEA. The CDR3 has 17 residues. The CDR3, as DNA: TGTGCCAGCAGCTTAGTTTCTTTGGCTCGATACACCGGGGAGCTGTTTTTT. It yields the protein CASSLVSLARYTGELFF.

The V and J genes are TRBV28 and TRBJ2-3; D uncertain. The germline CDR1 and CDR2 sequences are MDHEN and SYDVKM. The CDR3 spans 16 residues. Deletions cut 5 bases from V and 4 bases from J, with 19 bases between. Here the CDR3 DNA reads TGTGCCAGCAGTCCCCCAGGTCCGGATTGGGCAGATACGCAGTATTTT. It is translated as CASSPPGPDWADTQYF.

Here the CDR3 DNA reads TGTGCCAGCAGGTTACTTACTGAAGCTTTCTTT. This sequence encodes CASRLLTEAFF. The V and J genes are TRBV6-5 and TRBJ1-1; D uncertain. The CDR3 runs to 11 residues. Germline CDR1 reads MNHEY; CDR2 reads SVGAGI. V was shortened by 6 bases and J by 5 bases, with 7 bases between the two germline ends.

The chain uses TRBV30 and TRBJ1-1, with D perhaps matching TRBD1 (6 bases). Trimming stripped 5 bases from V and 1 base from J, with 11 bases between. The CDR3 consists of 13 residues. Germline CDR1 and CDR2: GTSNPN and SVGIG (reference sequence). In DNA, the CDR3 is TGTGCCTGGCAAAGGACAGAGAACACTGAAGCTTTCTTT. This codes for CAWQRTENTEAFF. The variable domain in full, with the rest retrieved from reference TRBV30 and TRBJ1-1, is SQTIHQWPATLVQPVGSPLSLECTVEGTSNPNLYWYRQAAGRGLQLLFYSVGIGQISSEVPQNLSASRPQDRQFILSSKKLLLSDSGFYLCAWQRTENTEAFFGQGTRLTVV.

The chain is built from TRBV25-1 and TRBJ1-5; TRBD1 might be the D (5 bases). Per germline, CDR1 MGHDK and CDR2 SYGVNS. Trimming took 1 base from V and 2 from J, leaving 15 bases between them. This CDR3 contains 17 residues. The CDR3 coding sequence is TGTGCCAGCAGTGAATCCGGGTCCACAGGAGGCAATCAGCCCCAGCATTTT. It yields the protein CASSESGSTGGNQPQHF.

The chain couples TRBV19 to TRBJ1-1, with unresolved D. Germline CDR1 reads LNHDA; CDR2 reads SQIVND (reference sequence). V lost 3 bases and J 2 bases, leaving 13 bases between the germline ends. The CDR3 has 15 residues. The DNA for the CDR3 is TGTGCCAGTAGTATGCAACCGGGTCCCAACACTGAAGCTTTCTTT. It encodes CASSMQPGPNTEAFF.

This rearrangement joins TRBV7-9 to TRBJ1-3; D unresolved. Germline V gene data show CDR1 as SEHNR and CDR2 as FQNEAQ (reference sequence). The CDR3 is made up of 16 amino acids. Trimming took off 1 base at V and 1 base at J, with 11 bases between the two ends. In DNA, the CDR3 is TGTGCCAGCAGCTTAGGGCGGTTCTATTCTGGAAACACCATATATTTT. Its protein is CASSLGRFYSGNTIYF.

V gene TRBV6-1 combines with J gene TRBJ1-1, with 9 bases aligning to TRBD1. The CDR3 covers 15 residues. Germline assignment: CDR1 MNHNS and CDR2 SASEGT. J gave up 5 bases and V 5 bases, and 9 bases lay outside the gene matches. CDR3 DNA: TGTGCCAGCAGTCGGGACAGGGTTTTGGGGACTGAAGCTTTCTTT. It translates to CASSRDRVLGTEAFF.

V usage is TRBV27 and J usage is TRBJ2-3; 8 positions match TRBD2. Germline loops: CDR1 MNHEY, CDR2 SMNVEV (reference sequence). V lost 1 base to trimming and J lost 5 bases; unmatched junction nucleotides: 8. CDR3 length: 16 residues. The CDR3 sequence is CASSLYRGGRKDTQYF. The CDR3 coding sequence is TGTGCCAGCAGTTTATATCGGGGGGGGCGGAAAGATACGCAGTATTTT.

This clone came up a few times. The CDR3 coding sequence is TGTGCCATCAGTGACCGACAGGTTCCTTTTCTTACGACTAGCACAGATACGCAGTATTTT. The encoded protein is CAISDRQVPFLTTSTDTQYF. The rearrangement uses TRBV10-3 and TRBJ2-3, with a weak D call TRBD1 (6 bases). Deletions cut 3 bases from V and 0 bases from J, with 25 bases between. CDR1 is ENHRY, CDR2 SYGVKD, per germline. The CDR3 has 20 residues.